This T cell receptor beta chain was sequenced in a study of blood T cell repertoires in COVID-19. The CDR3 runs to 16 residues. V lost 5 bases to trimming and J lost 0 bases, with 15 bases between them. Germline-derived CDR1 and CDR2 are SGHAT and FQNNGV. Only in-frame clones appear in the TCRdb table, and some are missing; sequencing was by immunoSEQ multiplex PCR. The sample shows approximately 470,000 clones, around 90% of them seen only once. V gene TRBV11-2 combines with J gene TRBJ2-3, with TRBD2 as a possible D gene (7 bases). Input material: PBMCs or T cells enriched from blood (not recorded which). This TCR was sampled from a woman aged 18-30 years who had recovered from COVID-19. CDR3 loop: CASSPRGASSTDTQYF. The DNA of the CDR3 is TGTGCCAGCAGCCCCCGGGGGGCCTCTAGCACAGATACGCAGTATTTT. Full variable domain (rest looked up from reference TRBV11-2 and TRBJ2-3): EAGVAQSPRYKIIEKRQSVAFWCNPISGHATLYWYQQILGQGPKLLIQFQNNGVVDDSQLPKDRFSAERLKGVDSTLKIQPAKLEDSAVYLCASSPRGASSTDTQYFGPGTRLTVL.